This T cell receptor (beta chain) originates from a study of blood T cell repertoires in COVID-19. Across the whole study: The United States, Italy and Spain were the sources of the acute and convalescent COVID-19 samples. PBMCs, B-cell-depleted T cells, or T cells were the source of the cDNA or gDNA that made up the material.

There are 14 residues in the CDR3. Between the trimmed V and J ends, which lost 8 bases and 7 bases, there was a span of 20 bases. Per germline, CDR1 KGHSH and CDR2 LQKENI. Methods used by the authors: Estimation of nucleated cell counts relied on the amplification of reference gene primers. Profiled with immunoSEQ multiplex PCR; TCRdb holds only in-frame clones, not every one. Clone size and V and J calls were adopted from that table, with D and trimming inferred from the DNA. The sample carries roughly 130,000 clones, about four fifths recorded once. This receptor was taken from a woman between 45 and 65 years old with acute or convalescent COVID-19. Source material: peripheral blood. The chain links TRBV18 to TRBJ1-2; D remains ambiguous. Here the CDR3 reads CASATTNSGSGYTF. The CDR3 DNA is TGTGCCAGCGCCACCACGAACAGTGGGTCTGGCTACACCTTC.